This T cell receptor beta chain comes out of a study of vaccination and CD4 T cells after COVID-19 (dated by TCRdb to between 2021 and 2024). With respect to the entire study: Convalescent patients had a positive SARS-CoV-2 result on nasal swab PCR, and of these patients, some 10 had mild disease and one had severe disease. Six males and four females were included in the convalescent cohort, with two Hispanic individuals, seven Caucasians, two Asians and one multiracial person represented. Participants received two doses of either the Pfizer-BioNTech BNT162b2 vaccine (n=8) or the Moderna mRNA-1273 vaccine (n=2). Post-COVID blood samples from convalescent patients were collected a median of about 100 days after diagnosis, with a range of about 35 to 180 days. Post-vaccine blood samples were obtained a median of around 74 days after the second vaccine dose, with a range of roughly 14 to 241 days. Culture stimuli were overlapping spike peptide pools from SARS-CoV-2 and from the common cold coronaviruses HCoV-NL63, HCoV-OC43 and HCoV-229E. In control cultures, a CEFX viral epitope pool was used as positive control, an HIV-1 Nef peptide pool was used as negative control, or no peptide was added. The spike-specific CD4+ TCR repertoire was compared before and after mRNA vaccination in approximately ten COVID-19 convalescent patients and a few infection-naive healthy vaccine recipients. On the study overall, not on this receptor specifically: Nearly all vaccine-specific clones in convalescent patients (304 of 307) were mono-reactive for SARS-CoV-2 spike rather than cross-reactive with common cold coronaviruses. The median count of SARS-CoV-2-reactive clonotypes went up from roughly 21 after infection to about 40 after vaccination, although the change was not significant. Relatively few convalescent patients were included in the study, and early timepoints after natural infection were not analyzed. In convalescent patients, a median around 84% of post-vaccine SARS-CoV-2-reactive clones were detected only after vaccination, and vaccine-specific priming was suggested by this finding.

The trim is 2 bases for V and 6 bases for J, with a gap of 4 bases between the germline ends. Sequences MGHRA (CDR1) and YSYEKL (CDR2) are obtained from the germline V gene. The CDR3, from cysteine to phenylalanine, totals 12 residues. Only CDR3 DNA remains: 36 bases, in frame from the first base. Receptor libraries were prepared by PCR. DNA from cultured CD4+ T cells was subjected to TCR sequencing with the Oncomine TCR Beta short-read assay at the Johns Hopkins FTIC core. Genomic DNA was extracted from the cultured CD4+ T cells with the QIAamp micro DNA kit. Oncomine TCR Beta libraries from cultured CD4+ T cells were pooled using unique dual indexes and sequenced on an Illumina iSeq 100. The paper's data handling went like this. Non-productive sequences were filtered out, and CDR3s that did not start with C, did not end with F or W, or were shorter than 7 amino acids were discarded. The MANAFEST web application identified antigen-specific clonotypes by comparing peptide-stimulated wells against reference wells and other culture wells. To be called positive, a clone needed an FDR below 0.05, an odds ratio above 5, and a productive frequency above 0.1% in at least two of three replicate wells. A clonotype was classed as cross-reactive if the clonotype showed significant expansion both in SARS-CoV-2 spike wells and in at least one common cold coronavirus spike condition. Levenshtein distances (stringdist) and unrooted phylogenetic trees (ape) in R version 3.6.1 were used to assess CDR3 homology. TCRdb cleaned the public reads at Q25 with fastp, built clones with MiXCR and kept in-frame beta chains. Each record represents a unique CDR3 protein, reported with the most common genes and DNA among its rows. Clone size and V and J calls follow TCRdb, not the original study. The table for this sample lists 20,000 or so distinct CDR3 sequences; approximately 50% of them were counted only once. The leading ten clones occupy roughly 7% of the sample.

The label giving this sample's treatment or condition can be read as: approximately 11-day PBMC culture with coronavirus spike peptide pools or control peptides (ViraFEST assay). The study used the ViraFEST assay, which expanded antigen-specific T cells with peptide pools and then identified expanded clonotypes by TCR sequencing. The convalescent patients' positive SARS-CoV-2 PCR tests were from March to December 2020, which was before the Alpha, Beta and Delta variants emerged in the United States. Each well held millions of PBMCs cultured in IMDM containing around 5% human AB serum and approximately 9.6 IU/ml IL-2, with about 9.4 ug/ml peptide pools added. On days 3 and 7, half of the culture medium was replaced with fresh IL-2-containing medium. After approximately 11 days of culture, CD4+ T cells were isolated by negative selection with the EasySep CD4+ T cell isolation kit. Ficoll-Paque Plus gradient centrifugation was used to isolate PBMCs from whole blood, and the isolated PBMCs were then either used fresh or cryopreserved at -140C. Culture conditions were generally each tested in triplicate wells.

This clonotype was detected only once. Its antigen is still unknown. No base quality information exists; no much larger clone differs at one position. A read on its own is weak evidence. The sample was CD4+ T cells from blood, cultured in vitro. The chain couples TRBV4-1 to TRBJ1-4, with the D gene not clear enough to name. The sequence derives from a human donor who had recovered from COVID-19. The CDR3 region reads CASSQNYEKLFF. The nucleotide sequence reads TGCGCCAGCAGCCAAAACTATGAAAAACTGTTTTTT.